Shown below are 25 T cell receptor beta chains from a single sample sequenced in a study of cytomegalovirus exposure and HLA in healthy donors (dated by TCRdb to about 2017). Library preparation employed the immunoSEQ multiplex PCR assay. For the multiplex PCR, a mixture combining 60 forward primers for TCR Vbeta segments and 13 reverse primers for TCR Jbeta segments was used. Held by TCRdb, this immuneACCESS table contains in-frame sequences only and omits some clones. Under half of the omission traces to an unresolved V gene where checked; the cause of the rest is unknown. A total of under 200,000 clones appear in this sample, 75% to 90% of them only once. The top ten clones comprise 1.9% of the sample. Sequencing was carried out using PBMCs. These receptors all stem from a human donor in good health.

The J gene is TRBJ1-2, the V gene TRBV7-8; TRBD1 might be the D (6 bases). Trimming cost V 4 bases and J 4 bases, with 13 bases left between them. The CDR3 is made up of 14 amino acids. Per the germline V gene, CDR1 is SGHVS and CDR2 is FQNEAQ. CDR3 sequence reads: CASSSGGRIYGYTF. DNA for the CDR3: TGTGCCAGCAGCTCTGGGGGCAGAATCTATGGCTACACCTTC.

The chain recombines TRBV4-3 with TRBJ2-5; D ambiguous. Germline lookup yields CDR1 LGHNA and CDR2 YSLEER. The germline V and J ends were trimmed by 5 bases and 4 bases, with 11 bases remaining between them. This CDR3 has 13 residues. The CDR3 sequence is CASSFLVSETQYF. The CDR3 DNA is TGCGCCAGCAGCTTTCTAGTGTCAGAGACCCAGTACTTC.

The chain uses TRBV7-3 and TRBJ2-1, with TRBD2 identical over 12 bases. Trimming cost V 5 bases and J 6 bases; bases outside gene matches: 5. This CDR3 comprises 15 residues. Germline loops: CDR1 SGHTA, CDR2 FQGTGA. The CDR3 spells CASSLASGGANEQFF. The CDR3 DNA is TGTGCCAGCAGCCTAGCTAGCGGGGGGGCCAATGAGCAGTTCTTC.

This clone was seen more than once but under ten times. The chain carries TRBV11-3 and TRBJ1-1; 10 bases fit TRBD1. Germline V gene lookup returns CDR1 SGHNT and CDR2 YENEEA. The CDR3 is made up of 17 amino acids. V was clipped by 4 bases and J by 2 bases; unmatched bases: 10. CDR3 coding DNA: TGTGCCAGCAGCTCATACCTTGACAGGGGGCGAAACACTGAAGCTTTCTTT. Residues: CASSSYLDRGRNTEAFF.

In its sample, this clone was seen a few times. V usage is TRBV4-1 and J usage is TRBJ2-1, with 12 nucleotides matching TRBD2. This CDR3 region has 18 residues. V trimming: 4 bases; J trimming: 8 bases; junction bases outside the gene matches: 15. Per germline, CDR1 MGHRA and CDR2 YSYEKL. The CDR3 DNA reads as TGCGCCAGCAGCCCGGGATTACTAGCGGGGGGTCTTGGGTATGAGCAGTTCTTC. This codes for CASSPGLLAGGLGYEQFF.

The V call is TRBV6-1, the J call TRBJ2-4; D is ambiguous. This CDR3 region has 12 residues. Germline-derived CDR1 and CDR2 are MNHNS and SASEGT. Trimming took off 3 bases at V and 7 bases at J, with 7 bases between the two ends. The CDR3 nucleotides are TGTGCCAGCAGTGACCCCGGGAACATTCAGTACTTC. It yields the protein CASSDPGNIQYF.

As for this clone: Its ends do not fully match the called genes, so a read error is possible. This CDR3 is CSSSLARQGSGNTIYF. DNA of the CDR3: TGTTCCAGCAGCTTAGCTCGACAGGGCTCTGGAAACACCATATATTTT. The J gene is TRBJ1-3, the V gene TRBV7-9, with 7 bases lining up with TRBD1. The CDR3 extends over 16 amino acids. From germline, CDR1 is SEHNR and CDR2 FQNEAQ (reference sequence).

The chain carries TRBV7-2 and TRBJ2-1; TRBD2 agrees at 12 bases. CDR1 SGHTA and CDR2 FQGNSA come from the germline V gene. CDR3 length: 16 amino acids. V lost 0 bases to trimming and J lost 6 bases; unmatched junction nucleotides: 3. CDR3 residues: CASSLALAGGSNEQFF. CDR3 sequence (DNA): TGTGCCAGCAGCTTAGCCCTAGCGGGGGGGTCCAATGAGCAGTTCTTC.

The chain combines TRBV7-9 with TRBJ1-1; D gene uncertain. With 4 bases removed from V and 10 bases from J, the gap between germline ends came to 10 bases. The CDR3 extends over 11 amino acids. Germline V gives CDR1 SEHNR, CDR2 FQNEAQ (reference sequence). CDR3 sequence: CASSSSLVAFF. The CDR3 DNA reads TGTGCCAGCAGCTCGTCGTTAGTAGCTTTCTTT.

The gene calls are TRBV7-8 and TRBJ2-1; 8 bases align to TRBD2. After removal of 6 bases from V and 10 bases from J, the junction contained 8 bases not matched to a gene. CDR1 is SGHVS, CDR2 FQNEAQ, per germline. The CDR3 runs to 13 residues. CDR3 amino acids: CASRQHKRGEQFF. CDR3 bases: TGTGCCAGCAGACAACATAAGCGGGGGGAGCAGTTCTTC.

The rearrangement joins TRBV19 to TRBJ2-3; D possibly corresponds to TRBD1 (5 bases). Trimming shortened V by 3 bases and J by 7 bases, and 11 bases separated the two germline ends. The CDR3 covers 13 residues. CDR1 is LNHDA, CDR2 SQIVND, per germline (reference sequence). The CDR3 coding sequence is TGTGCCAGTAGTATGGGGCCTACGAATACGCAGTATTTT. Its translation is CASSMGPTNTQYF.

V usage is TRBV19 and J usage is TRBJ1-2; possible D gene TRBD1, 5 bases. The CDR3 runs to 14 residues. Germline values: CDR1 LNHDA, CDR2 SQIVND (reference sequence). With 3 bases removed from V and 7 bases from J, the gap between germline ends came to 15 bases. This CDR3 reads CASSIQGDPSGYTF. The CDR3 bases are TGTGCCAGTAGTATTCAAGGGGATCCGAGTGGCTACACCTTC. Full variable domain (outside the CDR3, taken from reference TRBV19 and TRBJ1-2): DGGITQSPKYLFRKEGQNVTLSCEQNLNHDAMYWYRQDPGQGLRLIYYSQIVNDFQKGDIAEGYSVSREKKESFPLTVTSAQKNPTAFYLCASSIQGDPSGYTFGSGTRLTVV.

The rearrangement uses TRBV19 and TRBJ2-7, with 11 bases aligning to TRBD1. This CDR3 spans 14 amino acids. V lost 6 bases to trimming and J lost 7 bases; unmatched junction nucleotides: 8. Germline loops: CDR1 LNHDA, CDR2 SQIVND (reference sequence). As DNA, the CDR3 is TGTGCCAGTAGAGGACAGGGGGCGCCCGGGGAGCAGTACTTC. It translates to CASRGQGAPGEQYF.

J is TRBJ2-3 and V is TRBV4-1; 10 nucleotides line up with TRBD2. From germline, CDR1 is MGHRA and CDR2 YSYEKL. Trimming took 0 bases from V and 4 from J; bases not matched to a gene: 19. The CDR3 consists of 21 residues. The CDR3 reads CASSQDEVPSGGKKNPDTQYF. The CDR3 region has the DNA TGCGCCAGCAGCCAAGATGAGGTGCCTAGCGGGGGAAAAAAAAACCCAGATACGCAGTATTTT.

The chain couples TRBV19 to TRBJ1-2; the D gene is possibly TRBD1 (6 bases). This CDR3 is built from 14 residues. Trimming stripped 3 bases from V and 2 bases from J, with 10 bases between. Germline V lookup: CDR1 LNHDA, CDR2 SQIVND (reference sequence). CDR3 in amino acids: CASSISQGNYGYTF. Here the CDR3 DNA reads TGTGCCAGTAGTATTTCGCAGGGGAACTATGGCTACACCTTC.

This clone came up a few times. The chain carries TRBV4-3 and TRBJ1-2, with a possible D match to TRBD1 (6 bases). CDR1 and CDR2 (germline): LGHNA, YSLEER. CDR3 length equals 15 residues. The germline V and J ends were trimmed by 3 bases and 4 bases, with 15 bases remaining between them. The CDR3 is CASSQSQGIGYGYTF. For the CDR3, the DNA is TGCGCCAGCAGCCAGTCCCAGGGGATAGGCTATGGCTACACCTTC.

The rearrangement links TRBV19 to TRBJ1-2, with D uncertain. Germline CDR1 is LNHDA and CDR2 is SQIVND (reference sequence). Trimming removed 7 bases from V and 0 bases from J, with 21 bases in between. The CDR3 runs to 17 residues. The CDR3 spells CASTLTHGLASNYGYTF. The CDR3 DNA sequence: TGTGCCAGTACCCTAACACACGGGTTGGCGTCTAACTATGGCTACACCTTC. Full variable domain (rest looked up from reference TRBV19 and TRBJ1-2): DGGITQSPKYLFRKEGQNVTLSCEQNLNHDAMYWYRQDPGQGLRLIYYSQIVNDFQKGDIAEGYSVSREKKESFPLTVTSAQKNPTAFYLCASTLTHGLASNYGYTFGSGTRLTVV.

The chain has TRBV5-6 and TRBJ1-2; D not resolved. Germline V CDR1 and CDR2: SGHDT, YYEEEE. The CDR3 contains 13 residues. Trimming shortened V by 1 base and J by 4 bases, and 8 bases separated the two germline ends. The CDR3 spells CASSLYITYGYTF. The CDR3 DNA reads as TGTGCCAGCAGCTTGTACATAACCTATGGCTACACCTTC.

The rearrangement joins TRBV10-3 to TRBJ2-3; D perhaps matches TRBD1 (6 bases). CDR1 ENHRY and CDR2 SYGVKD come from the germline V gene. Trimming left V 10 bases short and J 0 bases short, with 17 bases between. The CDR3 is made up of 15 amino acids. CDR3 nucleotides: TGTGCCACCCTGGGGGCCTACTCTAGCACAGATACGCAGTATTTT. It specifies CATLGAYSSTDTQYF.

The rearrangement links TRBV6-6 to TRBJ1-2; TRBD1 agrees at 8 bases. This CDR3 has 15 amino acids. The V segment lost 6 bases and the J segment 3 bases; nucleotides outside the gene matches: 9. CDR1 and CDR2 (germline): MNHNY, SVGAGI (reference sequence). This CDR3 reads CASSRGQEVYYGYTF. The CDR3 nucleotides are TGTGCCAGCAGCAGGGGACAGGAGGTCTACTATGGCTACACCTTC.

Written as DNA, the CDR3 is TGCGCCAGCAGCTTGGCCCAGGGGGCAATGAACACTGAAGCTTTCTTT. Protein product: CASSLAQGAMNTEAFF. The gene calls are TRBV5-1 and TRBJ1-1; 8 bases agree with TRBD1. From germline, CDR1 is SGHRS and CDR2 YFSETQ. The CDR3 is 16 amino acids. The J segment lost 0 bases and the V segment lost 0 bases, leaving 4 bases of the junction unmatched.

V and J are TRBV6-5 and TRBJ2-5; no reliable D call. The ends were cut back, 0 bases at V and 4 bases at J, with 6 bases in the middle. The germline V gene has CDR1 MNHEY and CDR2 SVGAGI. CDR3 size: 13 residues. CDR3 sequence: CASSYSSGETQYF. The CDR3 region has the DNA TGTGCCAGCAGTTACTCATCCGGAGAGACCCAGTACTTC.

This clone was picked up one time. V is TRBV10-3 and J is TRBJ1-2; D is ambiguous. V lost 3 bases and J lost 4, with 12 bases in between. This CDR3 is 14 amino acids long. Germline loops: CDR1 ENHRY, CDR2 SYGVKD. CDR3 in DNA: TGTGCCATCAGTGAATCTGGCCCCTTCTATGGCTACACCTTC. This gives the protein CAISESGPFYGYTF.

The gene calls are TRBV29-1 and TRBJ2-7; TRBD2 might be the D (5 bases). V was pared by 4 bases and J by 2 bases, with 9 bases between. Germline CDR1 reads SQVTM; CDR2 reads ANQGSEA. CDR3 length equals 12 residues. The CDR3 is CSVGTSPYEQYF. CDR3 DNA: TGCAGCGTTGGGACTTCCCCCTACGAGCAGTACTTC.

This chain uses TRBV7-2 with TRBJ1-1; D gene unclear. With 1 base removed from V and 3 bases from J, the gap between germline ends came to 9 bases. This CDR3 contains 14 residues. In germline, CDR1 is SGHTA, CDR2 FQGNSA. Written as DNA, the CDR3 is TGTGCCAGCAGCTTAGTCCTGTTATACACTGAAGCTTTCTTT. Amino acid sequence: CASSLVLLYTEAFF.